This record looks at one T cell receptor (beta chain) sequence and its context. Antigen specificity is unknown. Germline V gives CDR1 LGHNA, CDR2 YNFKEQ. Deletions cut 0 bases from V and 3 bases from J, with 12 bases between. The CDR3 extends over 15 amino acids. The sample originates from a study of graft-versus-host responses after intestinal transplantation. At the level of the study: Isolated intestinal, liver-intestinal, or multivisceral transplants had been given to the recipients. The study gave all recipients anti-thymocyte globulin induction, then tacrolimus and steroids for about three years. Study-level points and caveats: Across patients carrying graft-donor T cell macrochimerism, allografts held high graft-versus-host to host-versus-graft clonal ratios.

Profiling relied on immunoSEQ multiplex PCR, and the TCRdb table lists in-frame clones only, not all of them. The table records about 120,000 clones, 93% of them present only once. The sample in question was unstimulated CD8+ T cells sorted from spleen or lymph node cells, obtained before intestinal transplant. The chain employs TRBV4-2 and TRBJ2-7; maybe TRBD2 (7 bases). The receptor's source is a human donor who received an intestinal transplant. CDR3 bases: TGTGCCAGCAGCCAAGATCGAAGGGGGGGCTACGAGCAGTACTTC. Translating gives CASSQDRRGGYEQYF.